Included here is one T cell receptor (beta chain) sequence, with context. This sample was included in a study of T cell responses to AZD1222 COVID-19 vaccine. The assay was immunoSEQ multiplex PCR, and TCRdb's table has in-frame clones only and misses some. The sample has over 120,000 clones, approximately 89% seen once. Trimming cost V 4 bases and J 7 bases, with 9 bases left between them. This CDR3 has 13 amino acids. CDR1 SGHNT and CDR2 YYREEE come from the germline V gene (reference sequence). This material consisted of peripheral blood, taken 28 days after the second AZD1222 dose. The sequence came from an adult who received the AZD1222 COVID-19 vaccine. This sequence joins TRBV5-4 and TRBJ1-6, with D perhaps TRBD1 (6 bases). DNA of the CDR3: TGTGCCAGCAGCCTAGACAGGAATTCACCCCTCCACTTT. It specifies CASSLDRNSPLHF.